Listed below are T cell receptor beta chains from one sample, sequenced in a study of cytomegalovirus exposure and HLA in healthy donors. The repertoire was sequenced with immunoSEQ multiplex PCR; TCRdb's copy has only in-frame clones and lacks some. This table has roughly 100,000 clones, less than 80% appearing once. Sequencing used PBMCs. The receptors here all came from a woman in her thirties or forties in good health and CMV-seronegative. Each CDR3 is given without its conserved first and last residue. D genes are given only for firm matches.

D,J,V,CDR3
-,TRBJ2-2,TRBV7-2,ASSLVGGLLLGELF
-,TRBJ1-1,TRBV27,ASSQRGGPEAF
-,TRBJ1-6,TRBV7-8,ASSLLMGGGISSPLH
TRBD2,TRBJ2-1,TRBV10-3,AISSLAASYNEQF
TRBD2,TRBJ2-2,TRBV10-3,AISDGGLGAAGELF
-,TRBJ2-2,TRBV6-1,ASSEALLLGSGNTGELF
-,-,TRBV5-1,ASSLSMSPYEQY
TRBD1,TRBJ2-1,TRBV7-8,ASSLPTGGYNEQF
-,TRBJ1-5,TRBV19,ASSMNRGNQPQH
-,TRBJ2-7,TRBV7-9,ASSLAGGLEQY